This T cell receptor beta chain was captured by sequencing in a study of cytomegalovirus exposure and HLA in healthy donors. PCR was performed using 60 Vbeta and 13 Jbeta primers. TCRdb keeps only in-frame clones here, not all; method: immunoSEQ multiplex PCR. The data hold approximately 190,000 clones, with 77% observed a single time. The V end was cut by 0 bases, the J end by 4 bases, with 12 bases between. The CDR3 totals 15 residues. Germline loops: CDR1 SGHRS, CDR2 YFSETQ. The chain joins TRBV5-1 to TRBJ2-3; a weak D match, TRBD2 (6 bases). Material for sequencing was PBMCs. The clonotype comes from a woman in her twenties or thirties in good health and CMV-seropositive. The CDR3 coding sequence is TGCGCCAGCAGCTTGGGGGTAGCGGAACCAGATACGCAGTATTTT. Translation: CASSLGVAEPDTQYF.